This passage covers 10 T cell receptor beta chains from one sample sequenced in a study of T cells in Graves' hyperthyroidism and ophthalmopathy. Amplification yielded TCR beta CDR3 regions, with RNA transcripts as the source. HTBI primers drove first-round RT-PCR of the TCR CDR3. TCRdb re-derived calls from the multiplex PCR reads in MiXCR, one entry per CDR3 protein. The repertoire holds around 300,000 distinct CDR3 sequences, with approximately 14% as singletons. The sequenced sample consisted of blood. The receptors were sampled from a woman aged 40 to 50 with Graves' ophthalmopathy.

This clonotype has a count of ten or more. The chain uses TRBV12-3 or TRBV12-4 and TRBJ2-7; D might be TRBD1 (6 bases). V was cut by 4 bases and J by 5 bases, with 12 bases left in between. The CDR3 length is 13 residues. For the CDR3, the DNA is TGTGCCAGCAGTTATGGGGGCAGGGACGAGCAGTACTTC. Amino acid sequence: CASSYGGRDEQYF.

This clonotype was seen repeatedly, ten times or more. This chain links TRBV28 with TRBJ1-5; 9 bases fit TRBD1. The V gene end was trimmed by 5 bases and the J gene end by 6 bases; junction bases not matched to a gene: 8. The germline CDR1 and CDR2 sequences are MDHEN and SYDVKM. The CDR3 totals 15 residues. The CDR3 sequence is CASSPGQGRSQPQHF. Here the CDR3 DNA reads TGTGCCAGCAGTCCAGGACAGGGGAGGAGTCAGCCCCAGCATTTT.

The chain employs TRBV24-1 and TRBJ1-2, with 7 bases identical to TRBD1. Germline trimming cut 2 bases from V and 4 bases from J; bases unmatched to any gene: 12. The CDR3 contains 17 residues. CDR1 is KGHDR, CDR2 SFDVKD, per germline. The CDR3 region is CATSDSFGTAEFYGYTF. CDR3 DNA sequence: TGTGCCACCAGTGATTCCTTCGGGACAGCAGAATTCTATGGCTACACCTTC.

The chain has TRBV5-6 and TRBJ2-1, with TRBD1 as a possible D gene (6 bases). This CDR3 region has 17 residues. Trimming cost V 4 bases and J 1 base, with 18 bases left between them. Germline CDR1 SGHDT, CDR2 YYEEEE. CDR3 DNA sequence: TGTGCCAGCAGCCGGGGCGCAGGGGTTGGTTCCTACAATGAGCAGTTCTTC. It encodes CASSRGAGVGSYNEQFF. The full variable domain, in which reference TRBV5-6 and TRBJ2-1 provide the parts outside the CDR3, is DAGVTQSPTHLIKTRGQQVTLRCSPKSGHDTVSWYQQALGQGPQFIFQYYEEEERQRGNFPDRFSGHQFPNYSSELNVNALLLGDSALYLCASSRGAGVGSYNEQFFGPGTRLTVL.

This clonotype was seen at least ten times. The gene calls are TRBV2 and TRBJ2-5; D is undetermined. The CDR3 covers 10 residues. Trimming removed 10 bases at V and 8 bases at J, with 11 bases between. The germline CDR1 and CDR2 sequences are SNHLY and FYNNEI. The CDR3 is CATYRGTQYF. CDR3 DNA: TGTGCCACCTATAGAGGTACCCAGTACTTC. Complete variable domain (other parts from reference TRBV2 and TRBJ2-5): EPEVTQTPSHQVTQMGQEVILRCVPISNHLYFYWYRQILGQKVEFLVSFYNNEISEKSEIFDDQFSVERPDGSNFTLKIRSTKLEDSAMYFCATYRGTQYFGPGTRLLVL.

In this sample, this clonotype turned up many times. CDR3 loop: CASSLYRGEVFF. Here the CDR3 DNA reads TGTGCCAGCAGTTTATACAGGGGGGAGGTTTTCTTT. The V call is TRBV28, the J call TRBJ1-1; 8 bases line up with TRBD1. V gave up 1 base and J gave up 13 bases; unmatched junction bases: 5. The CDR3 contains 12 residues. CDR1 is MDHEN, CDR2 SYDVKM, per germline. Using reference TRBV28 and TRBJ1-1 for the parts outside the CDR3, the full variable domain is DVKVTQSSRYLVKRTGEKVFLECVQDMDHENMFWYRQDPGLGLRLIYFSYDVKMKEKGDIPEGYSVSREKKERFSLILESASTNQTSMYLCASSLYRGEVFFGQGTRLTVV.

The CDR3 DNA reads TGCGCCAGCAGCCTCCCAACAGGGGGCGGGAGCAATCAGCCCCAGCATTTT. Its translation is CASSLPTGGGSNQPQHF. The chain is built from TRBV4-1 and TRBJ1-5, with 9 bases fitting TRBD1. CDR1 is MGHRA and CDR2 is YSYEKL in the germline V gene. The length of the CDR3 is 17 residues. Trimming at V came to 4 bases and at J to 1 base, leaving 8 bases not matched to a gene.

The genes are TRBV4-2 and TRBJ2-1, with D unresolved. The germline CDR1 and CDR2 sequences are LGHNA and YNFKEQ. Deletions cut 1 base from V and 8 bases from J, with 15 bases between. There are 15 residues in the CDR3. DNA of the CDR3: TGTGCCAGCAGCCAAGTGGTGACCTCGCCCCATGAGCAGTTCTTC. Its protein is CASSQVVTSPHEQFF.

This clonotype was counted many times. J is TRBJ1-5 and V is TRBV12-3 or TRBV12-4; D is unresolved. The CDR3 is 16 amino acids. Trimming took off 5 bases at V and 1 base at J, with 15 bases between the two ends. As DNA, the CDR3 is TGTGCCAGCAGTCCCCATGTGGGGAGAAGCAATCAGCCCCAGCATTTT. Translation: CASSPHVGRSNQPQHF.

This clonotype was observed many times. The chain carries TRBV3-1 and TRBJ2-5; D is ambiguous. CDR1 and CDR2 from the germline V gene are LGHDT and YNNKEL (reference sequence). The V gene lost 4 bases and the J gene lost 7 bases, with 13 bases spanning the gap. The CDR3 length is 13 residues. The CDR3 reads CASSPRIVGTQYF. Here the CDR3 DNA reads TGTGCCAGCAGCCCGCGGATAGTGGGGACCCAGTACTTC.